This TCR beta chain is drawn from a study of CD8+ T cells in alopecia areata. Sorting of CD4+ and CD8+ T cells was performed on PBMCs. Sequencing templates came from extracted RNA that was reverse transcribed into cDNA. The method was immunoSEQ multiplex PCR; TCRdb's version includes in-frame clones alone and lacks a portion of them. The sample contains roughly 120,000 clones, approximately 60% of which appear only once. V lost 6 bases and J lost 8; bases outside the gene matches: 4. The CDR3 is 12 residues long. CDR1 and CDR2 from the germline V gene are MNHEY and SMNVEV (reference sequence). Whole-study results and caveats: In lesional scalp, particularly from alopecia totalis/universalis, clonality was higher than in normal scalp. When scalp samples are sequenced, resident alphabeta T cells of normal skin are also captured.

As to this clone: What it recognizes is unknown.

The material sequenced was CD4+ T cells sorted from blood. The chain employs TRBV27 and TRBJ1-2; 9 bases fit TRBD1. This TCR was recovered from a human donor in good health. CDR3 sequence reads: CASSDRGGGYTF. In DNA, the CDR3 is TGTGCCAGCAGCGACAGGGGGGGCGGCTACACCTTC.